What follows are 25 T cell receptor beta chains derived from one specimen sequenced in a study of beta chain features in type 1 diabetes. Study-level findings and limits: Among all four CD4+ subsets, Type 1 diabetes patients had TCRB CDR3s that were moderately but significantly shorter.

As every portion of the isolated RNA was reverse transcribed, the sequencing read expressed TCRB transcripts. Assay: immunoSEQ multiplex PCR; the TCRdb copy retains only in-frame clones and omits some. The sample holds 250,000 to 300,000 clones; more than 13% are singletons and the top ten take around 0.016%. Their antigens remain unidentified. Material for sequencing was naive CD4+ T cells from blood. These receptor sequences come from a man in his thirties or forties with type 1 diabetes.

The V gene is TRBV20-1, the J gene TRBJ2-7, with D hard to call. This CDR3 has 11 amino acids. Germline lookup yields CDR1 DFQATT and CDR2 SNEGSKA (reference sequence). V lost 1 base to trimming and J lost 2 bases, with 3 bases between them. The CDR3 nucleotides read TGCAGTGCTAGAGCAACCTACGAGCAGTACTTC. Translation gives CSARATYEQYF.

The table lists this clone with a few counts. The chain carries TRBV25-1 and TRBJ1-2, with TRBD1 matching 8 bases. CDR3 length: 11 amino acids. Germline-derived CDR1 and CDR2 are MGHDK and SYGVNS. V shed 6 bases, J shed 6 bases, and the junction held 0 bases outside the gene matches. CDR3 sequence reads: CASRTGDGYTF. DNA of the CDR3: TGTGCCAGCAGGACAGGGGATGGCTACACCTTC.

The V gene is TRBV2, the J gene TRBJ1-1; D unresolved. Looked up from germline, CDR1 is SNHLY and CDR2 is FYNNEI. Deletions cut 3 bases from V and 7 bases from J, with 9 bases between. The CDR3 has 12 residues. CDR3 residues: CASSEEAGEAFF. DNA for the CDR3: TGTGCCAGCAGTGAGGAAGCGGGTGAAGCTTTCTTT. The whole variable domain, remainder taken from reference TRBV2 and TRBJ1-1, is EPEVTQTPSHQVTQMGQEVILRCVPISNHLYFYWYRQILGQKVEFLVSFYNNEISEKSEIFDDQFSVERPDGSNFTLKIRSTKLEDSAMYFCASSEEAGEAFFGQGTRLTVV.

The gene calls are TRBV21-1 and TRBJ2-7; the table's D gene call, TRBD1, was not cross checked with the DNA. TRBV21-1 is marked as a pseudogene. The CDR3 has 12 amino acids. CDR3: CASDRTGNEQYF. Here the CDR3 DNA reads TGTGCCAGCGACCGGACAGGGAACGAGCAGTACTTC.

This clone appeared a few times. J is TRBJ2-7 and V is TRBV7-3; weak D call: TRBD1 (7 bases). V lost 6 bases to trimming and J lost 1 base, with 13 bases between them. CDR1 is SGHTA and CDR2 is FQGTGA in the germline V gene. This CDR3 has 14 amino acids. The CDR3 DNA follows: TGTGCCAGCAGTGCCCAGGGGGGTTCCTACGAGCAGTACTTC. Its protein is CASSAQGGSYEQYF.

The chain recombines TRBV4-1 with TRBJ1-5; D is unresolved. The CDR3 spans 13 residues. Germline assignment: CDR1 MGHRA and CDR2 YSYEKL. Trimming left V 4 bases short and J 1 base short, with 5 bases between. Written as DNA, the CDR3 is TGCGCCAGCAGCCTTCTAAGCAATCAGCCCCAGCATTTT. Its translation: CASSLLSNQPQHF.

This clone was picked up a small number of times. The chain couples TRBV6-6 to TRBJ2-7; 9 nucleotides match TRBD2. The CDR3 loop spans 14 amino acids. The J segment lost 3 bases and the V segment lost 5 bases, leaving 5 bases of the junction unmatched. Germline-derived CDR1 and CDR2 are MNHNY and SVGAGI (reference sequence). CDR3 residues: CASSPSGILYEQYF. CDR3 nucleotide sequence: TGTGCCAGCAGTCCTAGCGGGATTCTCTACGAGCAGTACTTC.

The CDR3 DNA reads TGCGCCAGCGGCCTAACGGGGTTCCAAGAGACCCAGTACTTC. This encodes CASGLTGFQETQYF. The chain combines TRBV5-1 with TRBJ2-5; a possible D gene is TRBD2 (5 bases). Trimming removed 7 bases from V and 1 base from J, with 14 bases in between. CDR1 and CDR2 (germline): SGHRS, YFSETQ. The CDR3 consists of 14 residues.

There are a few counts of this clone. The chain has TRBV5-1 and TRBJ2-3, with a weak D call TRBD1 (5 bases). CDR3 length equals 15 residues. The V gene lost 0 bases and the J gene lost 2 bases, with 10 bases spanning the gap. CDR1 is SGHRS and CDR2 is YFSETQ in the germline V gene. The CDR3: CASSLVMGPTDTQYF. The CDR3 nucleotides are TGCGCCAGCAGCTTGGTCATGGGGCCCACAGATACGCAGTATTTT.

The J gene is TRBJ2-7, the V gene TRBV30; D possibly corresponds to TRBD1 (5 bases). The V end lost 4 bases, the J end lost 3 bases, and 13 bases lay between the germline ends. There are 13 residues in the CDR3. Germline lookup yields CDR1 GTSNPN and CDR2 SVGIG (reference sequence). CDR3 protein: CAWNPDRDYEQYF. Written as DNA, the CDR3 is TGTGCCTGGAACCCCGACAGAGACTACGAGCAGTACTTC.

This clone was observed a handful of times. The J gene is TRBJ2-5, the V gene TRBV28; 8 bases agree with TRBD1. The CDR3 loop spans 17 amino acids. In germline, CDR1 is MDHEN, CDR2 SYDVKM. V lost 5 bases to trimming and J lost 2 bases; unmatched junction nucleotides: 13. The CDR3 DNA sequence: TGTGCCAGCAGTAGCCCCTTTGACAGGGGTTTTCAAGAGACCCAGTACTTC. Translating gives CASSSPFDRGFQETQYF. Looking up the rest from reference TRBV28 and TRBJ2-5 gives the full variable domain: DVKVTQSSRYLVKRTGEKVFLECVQDMDHENMFWYRQDPGLGLRLIYFSYDVKMKEKGDIPEGYSVSREKKERFSLILESASTNQTSMYLCASSSPFDRGFQETQYFGPGTRLLVL.

This clone was recorded a few times. This rearrangement joins TRBV4-3 to TRBJ2-7, with 7 bases fitting TRBD1. The J segment lost 5 bases and the V segment lost 0 bases, leaving 10 bases of the junction unmatched. In germline, CDR1 is LGHNA, CDR2 YSLEER. CDR3 size: 16 residues. The CDR3 sequence: CASSQDLRGGWNEQYF. DNA of the CDR3: TGCGCCAGCAGCCAAGATTTGAGAGGGGGCTGGAACGAGCAGTACTTC.

A few counts support this clone. CDR3 in DNA: TGTGCCAGCAGCTTAAGTACGCGAGAGACCCAGTACTTC. This gives the protein CASSLSTRETQYF. This chain uses TRBV11-2 with TRBJ2-5; D unresolved. Trimming took 2 bases from V and 4 from J, leaving 8 bases between them. This CDR3 comprises 13 residues. The V gene's germline CDR1 is SGHAT and CDR2 FQNNGV.

This clone was counted between two and nine times. V usage is TRBV5-6 and J usage is TRBJ2-7; perhaps TRBD1 as D (5 bases). Looked up from germline, CDR1 is SGHDT and CDR2 is YYEEEE. This CDR3 is 15 amino acids long. V lost 1 base and J lost 0, with 11 bases in between. CDR3 region: CASSLRGPGSYEQYF. The DNA for the CDR3 is TGTGCCAGCAGCTTGAGGGGTCCGGGCTCCTACGAGCAGTACTTC.

This clone was observed a handful of times. The V and J genes are TRBV7-2 and TRBJ1-5; maybe TRBD1 (6 bases). In germline, CDR1 is SGHTA, CDR2 FQGNSA. The CDR3 covers 16 residues. V was trimmed by 3 bases and J by 1 base, leaving 13 bases between them. CDR3 bases: TGTGCCAGCAGCTTTACGCAAACAGGGAGCAATCAGCCCCAGCATTTT. It translates to CASSFTQTGSNQPQHF.

This chain links TRBV28 with TRBJ2-5; 7 bases fit TRBD2. CDR1 is MDHEN, CDR2 SYDVKM, per germline. Trimming took 8 bases from V and 2 from J; bases not matched to a gene: 5. CDR3 length: 13 residues. The CDR3: CASSRGGQETQYF. The DNA of the CDR3 is TGTGCCAGCTCCCGGGGAGGGCAAGAGACCCAGTACTTC.

The sample holds one count of this clone. One end of the junction does not line up with germline, which may come from a read error. The chain combines TRBV29-1 with TRBJ2-7; TRBD1 might be the D (5 bases). This CDR3 has 13 residues. CDR1 SQVTM and CDR2 ANQGSEA come from the germline V gene. The CDR3 is CSVAGHLTYKQYF. CDR3 in DNA: TGCAGCGTTGCTGGACACCTTACCTACAAGCAGTACTTC.

This clone occurred a few times. The chain joins TRBV5-6 to TRBJ2-5; D is undetermined. The V end lost 1 base, the J end lost 5 bases, and 9 bases lay between the germline ends. The CDR3 consists of 13 residues. Germline-derived CDR1 and CDR2 are SGHDT and YYEEEE. The CDR3 reads CASSLWLDETQYF. DNA for the CDR3: TGTGCCAGCAGCTTGTGGCTAGATGAGACCCAGTACTTC.

This clone came up a few times. The CDR3 DNA sequence: TGTGCCAGCAGCCCGCAGGGGCTAGCTGACACCAATGAGCAGTTCTTC. Amino acid sequence: CASSPQGLADTNEQFF. The chain combines TRBV7-3 with TRBJ2-1; a possible D gene is TRBD1 (6 bases). Trimming took off 5 bases at V and 6 bases at J, with 20 bases between the two ends. CDR3 size: 16 residues. Germline values: CDR1 SGHTA, CDR2 FQGTGA.

This chain joins TRBV15 and TRBJ2-7, with TRBD2 matching over 11 bases. The CDR3 has 15 residues. V shed 6 bases, J shed 2 bases, and the junction held 6 bases outside the gene matches. Per germline, CDR1 LNHNV and CDR2 YYDKDF (reference sequence). Here the CDR3 reads CATRPGLAVPYEQYF. The DNA for the CDR3 is TGTGCCACCAGGCCGGGACTAGCGGTACCCTACGAGCAGTACTTC. The variable domain in full, completed from reference TRBV15 and TRBJ2-7, reads DAMVIQNPRYQVTQFGKPVTLSCSQTLNHNVMYWYQQKSSQAPKLLFHYYDKDFNNEADTPDNFQSRRPNTSFCFLDIRSPGLGDTAMYLCATRPGLAVPYEQYFGPGTRLTVT.

The chain employs TRBV12-5 and TRBJ2-2, with D tentatively TRBD1 (6 bases). With 3 bases removed from V and 3 bases from J, the gap between germline ends came to 8 bases. Germline V gene lookup returns CDR1 LGHNT and CDR2 FRNRAP. This CDR3 is 14 amino acids long. The CDR3 here is CASGLTGHTGELFF. The DNA for the CDR3 is TGTGCTAGTGGTTTAACAGGGCACACCGGGGAGCTGTTTTTT.

In this sample, this clone turned up a few times. This chain joins TRBV7-2 and TRBJ2-5; 8 positions match TRBD1. Germline V gene lookup returns CDR1 SGHTA and CDR2 FQGNSA. J lost 4 bases, V lost 1 base, and 2 bases had no gene match. The CDR3 is made up of 14 amino acids. CDR3 nucleotide sequence: TGTGCCAGCAGCTTAGGGGACAGGCCAGAGACCCAGTACTTC. As protein: CASSLGDRPETQYF.

This clone was counted between two and nine times. The chain combines TRBV4-1 with TRBJ2-1; 14 bases are shared with TRBD2. This CDR3 has 16 residues. CDR1 and CDR2 from the germline V gene are MGHRA and YSYEKL. The trim removed 4 bases at V and 5 bases at J, leaving 4 bases unmatched. CDR3 residues: CASSRPTSGRDNEQFF. CDR3 nucleotide sequence: TGCGCCAGCAGCCGCCCGACTAGCGGGAGGGACAATGAGCAGTTCTTC.

The chain joins TRBV5-1 to TRBJ1-5; D gene unclear. V dropped 0 bases and J dropped 11 bases, with 12 bases sitting between them. Germline loops: CDR1 SGHRS, CDR2 YFSETQ. This CDR3 comprises 13 residues. CDR3 sequence reads: CASSLGPLGAQHF. The CDR3 region has the DNA TGCGCCAGCAGCTTGGGACCCCTCGGGGCCCAGCATTTT.

This clone was seen only a few times. The chain combines TRBV2 with TRBJ1-4; 10 nucleotides agree with TRBD1. Trimming took 6 bases from V and 8 from J; bases not matched to a gene: 9. The CDR3 contains 15 residues. Germline CDR1 reads SNHLY; CDR2 reads FYNNEI. This chain's CDR3 is CASREPGTGDEKLFF. In DNA form, the CDR3 reads TGTGCCAGCAGGGAACCCGGGACAGGGGACGAAAAACTGTTTTTT.